The 7 T cell receptor beta chains given below trace back to one sample, sequenced in a study of blood T cell repertoires in COVID-19. Profiling relied on immunoSEQ multiplex PCR, and the TCRdb table lists in-frame clones only, not all of them. The data show some 140,000 clones, nearly 80% seen once. Sequenced sample: peripheral blood. The receptors were sampled from a man at least 80 years old with acute or convalescent COVID-19.

V and J are TRBV5-1 and TRBJ1-3, with TRBD1 matching over 7 bases. After removal of 2 bases from V and 8 bases from J, the junction contained 10 bases not matched to a gene. Germline lookup yields CDR1 SGHRS and CDR2 YFSETQ. CDR3 length equals 15 residues. The CDR3 spells CASSLDRASGDTIYF. CDR3 nucleotides: TGCGCCAGCAGCTTAGACAGGGCCTCGGGAGACACCATATATTTT.

The chain carries TRBV6-5 and TRBJ2-1, with TRBD1 matching over 8 bases. V gave up 5 bases and J gave up 7 bases; unmatched junction bases: 10. This CDR3 comprises 15 residues. The germline V gene has CDR1 MNHEY and CDR2 SVGAGI. The CDR3 bases are TGTGCCAGCAGTCCCCAGGGGGCGGCTATGAATGAGCAGTTCTTC. It specifies CASSPQGAAMNEQFF.

This clone has only one observation. This chain connects TRBV10-3 to TRBJ2-2, with 10 nucleotides matching TRBD1. Germline-derived CDR1 and CDR2 are ENHRY and SYGVKD. After removal of 3 bases from V and 5 bases from J, the junction contained 6 bases not matched to a gene. This CDR3 spans 16 amino acids. The CDR3 DNA sequence: TGTGCCATCAGTGACCCCGGGACAGGGGCTACCGGGGAGCTGTTTTTT. Protein: CAISDPGTGATGELFF.

Notes on this clone: Since the CDR3 does not end with the conserved phenylalanine or tryptophan, this likely comes from a read error. The DNA is left out, because the CDR3 cannot be placed on it with certainty; the CDR3 is given as TCRdb lists it. The rearrangement links TRBV6-6 to TRBJ1-1. The germline CDR1 and CDR2 sequences are MNHNY and SVGAGI (reference sequence). The CDR3 is made up of 13 amino acids, end residues included. CDR3 amino acids: CASSYSASNPGTG.

V is TRBV6-5 and J is TRBJ1-2; D uncertain. Looked up from germline, CDR1 is MNHEY and CDR2 is SVGAGI. The V and J ends lost 7 bases and 7 bases respectively, with 19 bases between them. The CDR3 covers 14 residues. CDR3 protein: CASTQGWGVSGYTF. CDR3 in DNA: TGTGCCAGCACCCAAGGATGGGGAGTTAGTGGCTACACCTTC.

This clone was seen only once. This chain uses TRBV5-1 with TRBJ2-5, with D possibly matching TRBD2 (7 bases). With 3 bases removed from V and 1 base from J, the gap between germline ends came to 19 bases. The germline V gene encodes CDR1 SGHRS and CDR2 YFSETQ. CDR3 size: 17 residues. Written as DNA, the CDR3 is TGCGCCAGCAGCTCCCCGGGGAGGCGGGGGCGCCAAGAGACCCAGTACTTC. Protein product: CASSSPGRRGRQETQYF.

This clone was seen only a few times. The CDR3 bases are TGTGCCTGGCAACCCGGGACAGGGCACAATGAGCAGTTCTTC. Translation: CAWQPGTGHNEQFF. The gene calls are TRBV30 and TRBJ2-1; 9 bases line up with TRBD1. The germline gives CDR1 GTSNPN, CDR2 SVGIG (reference sequence). Trimming removed 5 bases from V and 5 bases from J; junction bases left unmatched: 7. The CDR3 has 14 amino acids. Drawing the rest from reference TRBV30 and TRBJ2-1, the complete variable domain is SQTIHQWPATLVQPVGSPLSLECTVEGTSNPNLYWYRQAAGRGLQLLFYSVGIGQISSEVPQNLSASRPQDRQFILSSKKLLLSDSGFYLCAWQPGTGHNEQFFGPGTRLTVL.